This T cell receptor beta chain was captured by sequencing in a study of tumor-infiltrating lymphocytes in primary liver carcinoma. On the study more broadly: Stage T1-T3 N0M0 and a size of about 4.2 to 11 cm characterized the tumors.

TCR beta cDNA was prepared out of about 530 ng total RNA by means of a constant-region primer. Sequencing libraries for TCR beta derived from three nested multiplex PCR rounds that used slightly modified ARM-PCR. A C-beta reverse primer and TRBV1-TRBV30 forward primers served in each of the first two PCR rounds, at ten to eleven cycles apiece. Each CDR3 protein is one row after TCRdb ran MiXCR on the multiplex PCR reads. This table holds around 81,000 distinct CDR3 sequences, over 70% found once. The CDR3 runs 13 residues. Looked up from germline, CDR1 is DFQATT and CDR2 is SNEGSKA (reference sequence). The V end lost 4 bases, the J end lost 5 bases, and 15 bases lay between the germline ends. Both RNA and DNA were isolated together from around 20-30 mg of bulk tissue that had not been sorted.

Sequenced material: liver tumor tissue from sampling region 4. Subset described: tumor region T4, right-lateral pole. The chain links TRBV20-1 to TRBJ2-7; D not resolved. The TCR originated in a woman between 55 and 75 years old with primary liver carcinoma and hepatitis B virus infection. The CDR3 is CSAKWNRNHEQYF. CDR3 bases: TGCAGTGCTAAATGGAACCGGAACCACGAGCAGTACTTC.